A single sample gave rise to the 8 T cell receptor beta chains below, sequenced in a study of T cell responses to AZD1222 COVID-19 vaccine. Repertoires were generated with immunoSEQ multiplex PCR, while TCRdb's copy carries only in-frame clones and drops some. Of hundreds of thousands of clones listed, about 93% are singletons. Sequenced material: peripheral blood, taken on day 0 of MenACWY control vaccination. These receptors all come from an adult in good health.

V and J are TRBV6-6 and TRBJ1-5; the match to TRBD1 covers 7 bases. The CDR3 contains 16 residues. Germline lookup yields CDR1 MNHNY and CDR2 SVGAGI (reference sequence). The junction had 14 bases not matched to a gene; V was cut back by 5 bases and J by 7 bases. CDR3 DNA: TGTGCCAGCAGTACTACCCCTGACAGGGCCGGACAGCCCCAGCATTTT. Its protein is CASSTTPDRAGQPQHF.

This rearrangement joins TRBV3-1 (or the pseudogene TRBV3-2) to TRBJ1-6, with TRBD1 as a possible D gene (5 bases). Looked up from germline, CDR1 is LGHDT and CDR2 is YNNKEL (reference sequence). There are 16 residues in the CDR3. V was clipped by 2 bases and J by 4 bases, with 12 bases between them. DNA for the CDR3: TGTGCCAGCAGCCAACAAGGGACGACGTATAATTCACCCCTCCACTTT. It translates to CASSQQGTTYNSPLHF.

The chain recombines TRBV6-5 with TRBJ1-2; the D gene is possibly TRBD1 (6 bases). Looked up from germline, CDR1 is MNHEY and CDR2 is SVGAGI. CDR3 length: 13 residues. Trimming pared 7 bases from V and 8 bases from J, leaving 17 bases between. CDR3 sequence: CASTGIQGAGYTF. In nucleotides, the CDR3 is TGTGCCAGCACGGGAATACAGGGAGCCGGCTACACCTTC.

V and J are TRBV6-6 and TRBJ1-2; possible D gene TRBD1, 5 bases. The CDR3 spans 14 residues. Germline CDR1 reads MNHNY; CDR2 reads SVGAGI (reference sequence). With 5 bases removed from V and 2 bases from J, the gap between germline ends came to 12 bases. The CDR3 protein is CASSQTGLNYGYTF. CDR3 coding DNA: TGTGCCAGCAGTCAAACGGGACTCAACTATGGCTACACCTTC.

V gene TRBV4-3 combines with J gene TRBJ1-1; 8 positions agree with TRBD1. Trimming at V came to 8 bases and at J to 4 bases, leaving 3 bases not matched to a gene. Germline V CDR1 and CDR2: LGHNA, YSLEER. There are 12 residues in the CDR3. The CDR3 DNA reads TGCGCCAGCTCAGACAGGGGCACTGAAGCTTTCTTT. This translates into CASSDRGTEAFF.

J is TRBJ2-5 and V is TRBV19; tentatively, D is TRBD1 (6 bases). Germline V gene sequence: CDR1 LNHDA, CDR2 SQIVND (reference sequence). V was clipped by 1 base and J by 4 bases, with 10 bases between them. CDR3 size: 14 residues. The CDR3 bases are TGTGCCAGTAGTATAGGTGGGACACGAGAGACCCAGTACTTC. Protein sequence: CASSIGGTRETQYF.

The chain's CDR3 is CASSVGTFNSPLHF. The CDR3 region has the DNA TGTGCCAGCAGCGTCGGGACATTTAATTCACCCCTCCACTTT. This chain links TRBV9 with TRBJ1-6; D is perhaps TRBD1 (6 bases). The germline V gene encodes CDR1 SGDLS and CDR2 YYNGEE. The CDR3 extends over 14 amino acids. V lost 2 bases, J lost 6 bases, and 9 bases lay in between.

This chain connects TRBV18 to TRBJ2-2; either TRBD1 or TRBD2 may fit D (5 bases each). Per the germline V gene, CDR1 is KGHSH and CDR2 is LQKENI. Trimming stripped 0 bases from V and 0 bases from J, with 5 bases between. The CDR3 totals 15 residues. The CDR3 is CASSPPGANTGELFF. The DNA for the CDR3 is TGTGCCAGCTCACCACCGGGGGCGAACACCGGGGAGCTGTTTTTT.